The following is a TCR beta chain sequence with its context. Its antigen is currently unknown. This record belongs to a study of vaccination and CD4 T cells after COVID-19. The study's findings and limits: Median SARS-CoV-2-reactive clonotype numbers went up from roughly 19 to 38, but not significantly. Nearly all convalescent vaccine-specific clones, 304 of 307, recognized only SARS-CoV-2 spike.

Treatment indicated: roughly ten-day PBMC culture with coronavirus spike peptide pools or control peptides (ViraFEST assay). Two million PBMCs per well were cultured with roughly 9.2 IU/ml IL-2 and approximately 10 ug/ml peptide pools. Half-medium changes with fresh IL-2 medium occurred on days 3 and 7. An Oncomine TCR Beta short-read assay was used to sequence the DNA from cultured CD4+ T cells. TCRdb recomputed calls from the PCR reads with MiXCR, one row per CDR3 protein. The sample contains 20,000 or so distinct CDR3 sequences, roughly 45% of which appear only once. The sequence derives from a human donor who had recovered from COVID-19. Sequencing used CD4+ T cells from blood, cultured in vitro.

CDR3 nucleotides: TGCAGTGCTAATCTAGGGGGGGGCTCACAAGCTTTCTTT. It specifies CSANLGGGSQAFF. The chain carries TRBV20-1 and TRBJ1-1; maybe TRBD1 (6 bases). The germline V gene encodes CDR1 DFQATT and CDR2 SNEGSKA (reference sequence). V was cut by 4 bases and J by 9 bases, with 18 bases left in between. The CDR3 is 13 residues long.